A selection of T cell receptor beta chains follows, all from one sample in a study of OX40 agonist ivuxolimab in advanced cancers. This table comes from immunoSEQ multiplex PCR, and its TCRdb copy is limited to in-frame clones, with some not included. Of 36,000 or so clones listed, about 81% are singletons. The sample in question was CD4+ or CD8+ T cells sorted from blood, obtained in a trial of the OX40 agonist ivuxolimab. These receptor sequences come from an adult with an advanced solid tumor such as melanoma, head and neck, liver or kidney cancer. Both conserved end residues are trimmed from each CDR3.

v_call cdr3_aa
TRBV12-5 ASGLVLGGNTEAF
TRBV7-9 ASTPGYGGHYGYT
TRBV7-6 ASSGQARDEQY
TRBV7-3 ASSLTYTNRPSTDTQY
TRBV5-1 ASSLAPGHSYEQY
TRBV6-5 ASSRDGLRQPQH
TRBV30 AWKKGGLNTEAF
TRBV28 ASSLSGTGHYGYT
TRBV9 ASSRQTAASYEQY
TRBV6-6 ASSSEVAGELF
TRBV5-1 ASSYGTSGTNEQF
TRBV20-1 STKRGEKLF
TRBV14 ASRPQGGLAGANVLT
TRBV10-2 ASTNSDTQY
TRBV2 ASSYRGTFTGELF
TRBV4-1 ASTPEGTGENGYT